The 3 T cell receptor beta chains reported below all come from one sample, sequenced in a study of blood T cell repertoires in COVID-19. Generated by immunoSEQ multiplex PCR, the TCRdb table keeps only in-frame clones and is missing some. The sample contains roughly 500,000 clones, over 75% of which appear only once. Sequencing used PBMCs or T cells enriched from blood (not recorded which). The receptors here all came from a woman in her thirties or forties who had recovered from COVID-19.

The chain joins TRBV4-3 to TRBJ2-1; TRBD2 matches at 8 bases. The V gene's germline CDR1 is LGHNA and CDR2 YSLEER. There are 15 residues in the CDR3. Trimming took 1 base from V and 8 from J; bases not matched to a gene: 7. DNA for the CDR3: TGCGCCAGCAGCCAAGCCGGGAGGGCCTGGGATGAGCAGTTCTTC. Its translation: CASSQAGRAWDEQFF.

The chain carries TRBV15 and TRBJ1-4; no clear D gene. V was cut by 1 base and J by 8 bases, with 20 bases left in between. Per germline, CDR1 LNHNV and CDR2 YYDKDF (reference sequence). This CDR3 contains 17 residues. The CDR3 region is CATSRVTLGPPEEKLFF. CDR3 sequence (DNA): TGTGCCACCAGCAGAGTTACCCTTGGCCCCCCGGAGGAAAAACTGTTTTTT.

The genes are TRBV11-2 and TRBJ2-5, with TRBD1 matching over 9 bases. This CDR3 region has 15 residues. Trimming removed 4 bases from V and 0 bases from J; junction bases left unmatched: 3. The germline V gene encodes CDR1 SGHAT and CDR2 FQNNGV. In DNA form, the CDR3 reads TGTGCCAGCAGCTCGACAGGGGGATACCAAGAGACCCAGTACTTC. Amino acids: CASSSTGGYQETQYF. Filled out from reference TRBV11-2 and TRBJ2-5, the complete variable domain reads EAGVAQSPRYKIIEKRQSVAFWCNPISGHATLYWYQQILGQGPKLLIQFQNNGVVDDSQLPKDRFSAERLKGVDSTLKIQPAKLEDSAVYLCASSSTGGYQETQYFGPGTRLLVL.